The clone carrying this T cell receptor (beta chain) was seen a handful of times. Its matching antigen is unknown. This record belongs to a study of blood T cells in healthy people across ages. Notes on the study in general: The recorded TCR beta diversity per million T cells decreased in a roughly linear manner with age. Unsorted PBMC input precluded a conclusive naive versus antigen-experienced comparison.

The donors, healthy Caucasians from Russia, were aged roughly 6 to 90. V lost 0 bases and J 6 bases, leaving 15 bases between the germline ends. The CDR3 extends over 15 amino acids. Germline loops: CDR1 LGHDT, CDR2 YNNKEL (reference sequence). Next came a second PCR, run for about 7 to 11 cycles, which used a sample-barcoded 5' primer along with a J-beta primer mix. TCRdb re-called the 5' RACE reads with MiXCR, one entry per CDR3 protein. There are 1.8 million or so distinct CDR3 sequences in the sample; about 39% occur only once, and under 30% lies in the top ten. This TCR derives from a human donor in good health. The chain recombines TRBV3-1 with TRBJ2-7, with D perhaps TRBD2 (7 bases). Source material: blood. CDR3 sequence reads: CASSQDRQGRVEQYF. CDR3 in DNA: TGTGCCAGCAGCCAAGATAGGCAGGGGAGGGTCGAGCAGTACTTC.